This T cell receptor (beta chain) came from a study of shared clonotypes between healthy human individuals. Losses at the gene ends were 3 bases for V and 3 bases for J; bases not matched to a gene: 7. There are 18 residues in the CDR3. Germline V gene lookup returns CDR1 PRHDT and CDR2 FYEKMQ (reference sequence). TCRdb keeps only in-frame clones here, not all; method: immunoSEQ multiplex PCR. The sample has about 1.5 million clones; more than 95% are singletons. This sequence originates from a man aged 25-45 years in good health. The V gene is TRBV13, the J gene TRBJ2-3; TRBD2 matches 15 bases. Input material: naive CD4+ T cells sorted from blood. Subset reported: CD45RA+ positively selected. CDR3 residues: CASSLRTSGRAGTDTQYF. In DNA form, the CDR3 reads TGTGCCAGCAGCTTGAGGACTAGCGGGAGGGCCGGTACAGATACGCAGTATTTT.